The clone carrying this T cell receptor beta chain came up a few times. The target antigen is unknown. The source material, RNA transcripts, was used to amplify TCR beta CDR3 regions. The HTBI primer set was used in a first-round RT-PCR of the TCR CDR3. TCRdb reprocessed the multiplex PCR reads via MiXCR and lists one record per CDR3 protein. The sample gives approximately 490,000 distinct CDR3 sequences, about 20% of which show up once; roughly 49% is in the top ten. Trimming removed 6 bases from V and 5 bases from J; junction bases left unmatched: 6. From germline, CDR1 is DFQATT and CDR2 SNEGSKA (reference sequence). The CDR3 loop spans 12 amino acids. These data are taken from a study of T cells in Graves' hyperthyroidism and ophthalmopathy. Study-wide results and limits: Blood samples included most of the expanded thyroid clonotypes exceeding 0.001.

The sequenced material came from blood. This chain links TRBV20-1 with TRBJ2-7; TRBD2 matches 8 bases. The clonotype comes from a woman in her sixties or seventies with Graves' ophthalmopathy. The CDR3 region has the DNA TGCAGTGCCAAAGCGGGGGTCCACGAGCAGTACTTC. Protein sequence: CSAKAGVHEQYF.